This entry lists 30 T cell receptor beta chains sequenced from one sample in a study of blood T cell repertoires in COVID-19. Assay: immunoSEQ multiplex PCR; the TCRdb copy retains only in-frame clones and omits some. The table records under 300,000 clones, about 83% of them present only once. Sequencing was performed on peripheral blood. The receptors come from a man aged 25-40 years who had recovered from COVID-19.

This chain uses TRBV6-5 with TRBJ2-1, with 8 positions matching TRBD1. Germline CDR1 reads MNHEY; CDR2 reads SVGAGI. V lost 0 bases and J lost 2; bases outside the gene matches: 3. This CDR3 comprises 16 residues. In DNA form, the CDR3 reads TGTGCCAGCAGTTACTCCGGGACAGGTGCCTACAATGAGCAGTTCTTC. Translating it yields CASSYSGTGAYNEQFF.

The V and J genes are TRBV6-5 and TRBJ2-3; unclear D gene. This CDR3 has 13 residues. Trimming pared 2 bases from V and 2 bases from J, leaving 5 bases between. Germline CDR1 is MNHEY and CDR2 is SVGAGI. The CDR3 bases are TGTGCCAGCAGTTACGAGCACACAGATACGCAGTATTTT. This encodes CASSYEHTDTQYF.

V and J are TRBV19 and TRBJ2-5; 7 nucleotides line up with TRBD2. Germline V gene data show CDR1 as LNHDA and CDR2 as SQIVND (reference sequence). V shed 7 bases and J 1 base; nucleotides not matched to a gene: 6. The CDR3 consists of 14 residues. The CDR3 DNA reads TGTGCCAGTAAAGGCGGGGGAGGCCAAGAGACCCAGTACTTC. It translates to CASKGGGGQETQYF.

This sequence joins TRBV14 and TRBJ2-3; 7 nucleotides align to TRBD2. Germline trimming cut 2 bases from V and 1 base from J; bases unmatched to any gene: 3. The CDR3 totals 15 residues. CDR1 SGHDN and CDR2 FVKESK come from the germline V gene. CDR3 bases: TGTGCCAGCAGCCAAACGGCGGGGGGCACAGATACGCAGTATTTT. This encodes CASSQTAGGTDTQYF.

About this clone: Other DNA sequences in this specimen translate into the identical CDR3. The chain recombines TRBV19 with TRBJ1-1; 10 nucleotides agree with TRBD1. The CDR3 length is 14 residues. Germline V gives CDR1 LNHDA, CDR2 SQIVND (reference sequence). J was trimmed by 5 bases and V by 6 bases; bases with no gene match: 6. Here the CDR3 reads CASRGQGPGTEAFF. CDR3 in DNA: TGTGCCAGTAGGGGACAGGGGCCGGGGACTGAAGCTTTCTTT.

CDR3 region: CASGATWLSTDTQYF. As DNA, the CDR3 is TGTGCCAGTGGGGCGACTTGGCTCAGCACAGATACGCAGTATTTT. The chain employs TRBV19 and TRBJ2-3, with D possibly being TRBD1 (5 bases). The germline V and J ends were trimmed by 8 bases and 0 bases, with 15 bases remaining between them. The germline V gene encodes CDR1 LNHDA and CDR2 SQIVND (reference sequence). The CDR3 loop spans 15 amino acids.

V is TRBV5-1 and J is TRBJ2-3; D might be TRBD2 (6 bases). Germline CDR1 SGHRS, CDR2 YFSETQ. The CDR3 is 16 amino acids. With 4 bases removed from V and 2 bases from J, the gap between germline ends came to 17 bases. The CDR3 reads CASSDGDLWATDTQYF. The CDR3 DNA follows: TGCGCCAGCAGCGACGGGGACTTATGGGCCACAGATACGCAGTATTTT. Full variable domain (outside the CDR3, taken from reference TRBV5-1 and TRBJ2-3): KAGVTQTPRYLIKTRGQQVTLSCSPISGHRSVSWYQQTPGQGLQFLFEYFSETQRNKGNFPGRFSGRQFSNSRSEMNVSTLELGDSALYLCASSDGDLWATDTQYFGPGTRLTVL.

This chain uses TRBV6-5 with TRBJ1-5; the D is unclear. Trimming removed 2 bases at V and 1 base at J, with 12 bases between. Germline V gene data show CDR1 as MNHEY and CDR2 as SVGAGI. This CDR3 contains 16 residues. The CDR3 region is CASSYVVVRSNQPQHF. In DNA form, the CDR3 reads TGTGCCAGCAGTTACGTAGTTGTTCGGAGCAATCAGCCCCAGCATTTT.

The count of this clone is one. The rearrangement joins TRBV7-8 to TRBJ2-1; tentative D call: TRBD2 (5 bases). This CDR3 has 16 residues. The V end was cut by 4 bases, the J end by 5 bases, with 18 bases between. The germline gives CDR1 SGHVS, CDR2 FQNEAQ. The CDR3 region is CASSSLPTSPHNEQFF. In nucleotides, the CDR3 is TGTGCCAGCAGCTCCCTACCTACTAGTCCCCACAATGAGCAGTTCTTC.

The chain recombines TRBV19 with TRBJ1-2, with D tentatively TRBD1 (6 bases). The CDR3 covers 16 residues. Looked up from germline, CDR1 is LNHDA and CDR2 is SQIVND (reference sequence). V was clipped by 4 bases and J by 3 bases, with 18 bases between them. This chain's CDR3 is CASSTGVGLGDYGYTF. CDR3 in DNA: TGTGCCAGTAGTACAGGGGTTGGGCTGGGCGACTATGGCTACACCTTC. The full variable domain, completed using reference TRBV19 and TRBJ1-2, is DGGITQSPKYLFRKEGQNVTLSCEQNLNHDAMYWYRQDPGQGLRLIYYSQIVNDFQKGDIAEGYSVSREKKESFPLTVTSAQKNPTAFYLCASSTGVGLGDYGYTFGSGTRLTVV.

The chain links TRBV10-3 to TRBJ1-6, with no clear D. The germline gives CDR1 ENHRY, CDR2 SYGVKD. CDR3 length: 16 amino acids. The V end was cut by 6 bases, the J end by 9 bases, with 21 bases between. The CDR3 reads CAISPTSSRAGSPLHF. Here the CDR3 DNA reads TGTGCCATCAGCCCCACGTCTTCGAGGGCCGGTTCACCCCTCCACTTT.

The chain carries TRBV6-6 and TRBJ1-2; D is perhaps TRBD1 (6 bases). This CDR3 contains 13 residues. Germline V CDR1 and CDR2: MNHNY, SVGAGI (reference sequence). With 5 bases removed from V and 5 bases from J, the gap between germline ends came to 12 bases. The CDR3 DNA reads as TGTGCCAGCAGTCCCGGGGGGGCGTATGGCTACACCTTC. The encoded protein is CASSPGGAYGYTF.

J is TRBJ2-1 and V is TRBV2, with D possibly being TRBD2 (6 bases). The CDR3 is 15 residues long. Per germline, CDR1 SNHLY and CDR2 FYNNEI. Trimming pared 7 bases from V and 0 bases from J, leaving 13 bases between. The CDR3 spells CASIPGVSSYNEQFF. The CDR3 nucleotides are TGTGCCAGCATTCCGGGGGTCAGCTCCTACAATGAGCAGTTCTTC.

The chain recombines TRBV7-3 with TRBJ2-2; D is possibly TRBD1 (6 bases). Germline V gene lookup returns CDR1 SGHTA and CDR2 FQGTGA. The CDR3 runs to 16 residues. V was shortened by 1 base and J by 6 bases, with 15 bases between the two germline ends. The CDR3 bases are TGTGCCAGCAGCTTAATGAAACAGGGTCCCCCCGGGGAGCTGTTTTTT. The encoded protein is CASSLMKQGPPGELFF.

DNA of the CDR3: TGTGCCAGCAGTTTTACTTCGGGGGACACTGAAGCTTTCTTT. It is translated as CASSFTSGDTEAFF. V is TRBV27 and J is TRBJ1-1, with D possibly matching TRBD1 (5 bases). V lost 3 bases and J lost 3, with 11 bases in between. The CDR3 spans 14 residues. Germline V lookup: CDR1 MNHEY, CDR2 SMNVEV (reference sequence).

The chain links TRBV6-5 to TRBJ2-1; weak D call: TRBD1 (6 bases). Germline V gene sequence: CDR1 MNHEY, CDR2 SVGAGI. This CDR3 spans 14 amino acids. V was trimmed by 7 bases and J by 5 bases, leaving 15 bases between them. The CDR3 nucleotides are TGTGCCAGCAAGGTTCAGGGGCTGCACAATGAGCAGTTCTTC. Its translation is CASKVQGLHNEQFF.

In its sample, this clone was seen a few times. V is TRBV2 and J is TRBJ2-7; D gene unclear. Trimming left V 4 bases short and J 4 bases short, with 5 bases between. From germline, CDR1 is SNHLY and CDR2 FYNNEI. This CDR3 has 11 amino acids. CDR3 sequence: CASSVEYEQYV. CDR3 coding DNA: TGTGCCAGCAGTGTAGAATACGAGCAGTACGTC.

This sequence joins TRBV7-9 and TRBJ1-1, with a weak D call TRBD1 (5 bases). The CDR3 runs to 13 residues. With 1 base removed from V and 8 bases from J, the gap between germline ends came to 11 bases. Germline V lookup: CDR1 SEHNR, CDR2 FQNEAQ (reference sequence). The CDR3 is CASSLGGRSEAFF. For the CDR3, the DNA is TGTGCCAGCAGCTTAGGGGGCAGAAGCGAAGCTTTCTTT.

As regards this clone: An end of the junction does not agree with germline; a read error may underlie this. CDR3 loop: CASIERLNGAFF. The CDR3 coding sequence is TGTGCCAGCATTGAACGACTAAACGGAGCTTTCTTT. The V gene is TRBV2, the J gene TRBJ1-1, with D hard to call. The CDR3 runs 12 residues. Germline V gives CDR1 SNHLY, CDR2 FYNNEI.

On this clone itself: At one end the junction does not follow the germline gene, possibly because of a read error. This chain links TRBV5-1 with TRBJ2-3; 11 bases line up with TRBD2. The length of the CDR3 is 16 residues. Germline-derived CDR1 and CDR2 are SGHRS and YFSETQ. The CDR3 sequence is CASTLEPGLAADTQYF. The DNA of the CDR3 is TGCGCCAGCACCTTGGAGCCGGGACTAGCGGCAGATACGCAGTATTTT.

The chain is built from TRBV28 and TRBJ1-2, with TRBD1 identical over 7 bases. V dropped 4 bases and J dropped 0; count of bases not matched to a gene: 5. The germline CDR1 and CDR2 sequences are MDHEN and SYDVKM. The CDR3 is 15 amino acids. In nucleotides, the CDR3 is TGTGCCAGCAGTTCGGGACAGATATCTAACTATGGCTACACCTTC. Amino acid sequence: CASSSGQISNYGYTF.

CDR3 residues: CASSAGMNTEAFF. The CDR3 DNA reads TGTGCCAGCAGCGCCGGGATGAACACTGAAGCTTTCTTT. V and J are TRBV7-3 and TRBJ1-1, with unresolved D. This CDR3 has 13 amino acids. V lost 5 bases to trimming and J lost 0 bases, with 7 bases between them. From germline, CDR1 is SGHTA and CDR2 FQGTGA.

This clone was detected a few times. The genes are TRBV10-3 and TRBJ1-5; D might be TRBD1 (6 bases). Trimming removed 2 bases at V and 1 base at J, with 9 bases between. This CDR3 is built from 15 residues. The V gene's germline CDR1 is ENHRY and CDR2 SYGVKD. This CDR3 reads CAISEQGLSNQPQHF. As DNA, the CDR3 is TGTGCCATCAGTGAGCAGGGGCTGAGCAATCAGCCCCAGCATTTT.

The genes are TRBV19 and TRBJ1-1; D call uncertain. Germline values: CDR1 LNHDA, CDR2 SQIVND (reference sequence). Trimming left V 7 bases short and J 1 base short, with 7 bases between. The CDR3 runs 12 residues. CDR3 amino acids: CASTLPNTEAFF. In DNA, the CDR3 is TGTGCCAGTACTCTCCCGAACACTGAAGCTTTCTTT. Based on the CDR3 plus reference TRBV19 and TRBJ1-1, the full variable domain is DGGITQSPKYLFRKEGQNVTLSCEQNLNHDAMYWYRQDPGQGLRLIYYSQIVNDFQKGDIAEGYSVSREKKESFPLTVTSAQKNPTAFYLCASTLPNTEAFFGQGTRLTVV.

A few counts support this clone. The V and J genes are TRBV7-2 and TRBJ2-5, with 7 nucleotides matching TRBD1. The CDR3 contains 12 residues. The germline CDR1 and CDR2 sequences are SGHTA and FQGNSA. With V trimmed by 1 base and J by 7 bases, 0 bases remained unmatched. CDR3 sequence reads: CASSLEGATQYF. The CDR3 DNA follows: TGTGCCAGCAGCTTAGAGGGGGCGACCCAGTACTTC.

The chain has TRBV2 and TRBJ1-2; D is possibly TRBD1 (5 bases). This CDR3 has 16 amino acids. Germline V gene lookup returns CDR1 SNHLY and CDR2 FYNNEI. V was pared by 4 bases and J by 0 bases, with 15 bases between. The chain's CDR3 is CASSATPGGANYGYTF. In DNA form, the CDR3 reads TGTGCCAGCAGTGCCACCCCGGGGGGAGCTAACTATGGCTACACCTTC.

This chain joins TRBV5-1 and TRBJ2-5; 7 nucleotides match TRBD2. J lost 0 bases, V lost 2 bases, and 1 base had no gene match. This CDR3 is built from 14 residues. In germline, CDR1 is SGHRS, CDR2 YFSETQ. The CDR3 bases are TGCGCCAGCAGCTTAGGGACTAACCAAGAGACCCAGTACTTC. This codes for CASSLGTNQETQYF.

This sequence joins TRBV7-2 and TRBJ1-2, with a tentative D call TRBD1 (5 bases). Germline V lookup: CDR1 SGHTA, CDR2 FQGNSA. The V and J ends lost 0 bases and 0 bases respectively, with 14 bases between them. The CDR3 runs 17 residues. CDR3 sequence: CASSLASGSGANYGYTF. Here the CDR3 DNA reads TGTGCCAGCAGCTTAGCTTCAGGGTCCGGAGCTAACTATGGCTACACCTTC. Using reference TRBV7-2 and TRBJ1-2 for the parts outside the CDR3, the full variable domain is GAGVSQSPSNKVTEKGKDVELRCDPISGHTALYWYRQSLGQGLEFLIYFQGNSAPDKSGLPSDRFSAERTGGSVSTLTIQRTQQEDSAVYLCASSLASGSGANYGYTFGSGTRLTVV.

This rearrangement joins TRBV3-1 (or the pseudogene TRBV3-2) to TRBJ2-7, with D possibly TRBD1 on 5 matching bases. CDR1 LGHDT and CDR2 YNNKEL come from the germline V gene (reference sequence). CDR3 size: 15 residues. V was pared by 3 bases and J by 4 bases, with 16 bases between. In nucleotides, the CDR3 is TGTGCCAGCAGCCATGGGTCAGACAGAGAATACGAGCAGTACTTC. Translation: CASSHGSDREYEQYF.

The chain recombines TRBV18 with TRBJ2-2; 12 nucleotides align to TRBD1. V shed 3 bases, J shed 6 bases, and the junction held 5 bases outside the gene matches. CDR1 is KGHSH and CDR2 is LQKENI in the germline V gene. This CDR3 region has 16 residues. As DNA, the CDR3 is TGTGCCAGCTCACCTGCCGGGACAGGGGGCTCCGGGGAGCTGTTTTTT. It encodes CASSPAGTGGSGELFF.